This TCR beta chain came from a study of shared clonotypes between healthy human individuals. Study at large: Three plates were used per donor for CD4 naive, three for CD4 memory, two for CD8 naive and one for CD8 memory.

Naive CD8 cells lacked CD45RO and underwent positive selection for CCR7, leaving out terminally differentiated effector memory CD45RA+ cells. Study observations and caveats: Rarefaction curves obtained for sorted subsets showed sequencing incomplete despite large depth. Estimated richness was generally greater in naive than memory subsets. Relative to clonotypes present in all four donors, those not shared had lower generation probabilities.

Produced via immunoSEQ multiplex PCR; TCRdb's table is partial and in-frame only. The sample has about 1,900,000 clones, less than 95% seen once. V lost 8 bases and J lost 3; bases outside the gene matches: 8. The germline V gene has CDR1 MRHNA and CDR2 SNTAGT. This CDR3 comprises 14 residues. Concerning this clone: Its antigen is still unknown.

The chain couples TRBV6-4 to TRBJ2-3; TRBD1 matches at 7 bases. The specimen sequenced was naive CD8+ T cells sorted from blood. The clonotype originates from a man between 18 and 29 years old in good health. In DNA form, the CDR3 reads TGTGCCAGCGAGACAGGGAGTGGGACAGATACGCAGTATTTT. Amino acids: CASETGSGTDTQYF.